This T cell receptor (beta chain) was profiled in a study of neoadjuvant anti-PD-1 for oral cavity cancer. General study points: With three patients per group, TCR findings need larger cohorts.

Blood libraries mostly used 450 to 550 ng genomic DNA, six replicates each. Method: immunoSEQ multiplex PCR; TCRdb's copy keeps in-frame clones and lacks some. This table holds around 32,000 clones, 80% found once. This clone was picked up a small number of times. As yet, its antigen is unknown. This CDR3 is built from 13 residues. Trimming removed 7 bases from V and 11 bases from J, with 21 bases in between. Germline V gene data show CDR1 as SGHRS and CDR2 as YFSETQ. As for time point: after neoadjuvant nivolumab, at surgical resection. These newly diagnosed stage II-IVA oral cavity squamous cell carcinoma patients had no prior systemic or radiation treatment. These oral cavity squamous cell carcinomas were HPV-negative and locally advanced.

This receptor was taken from a person between 40 and 85 years old with oral cavity squamous cell carcinoma. Sequenced material: PBMCs, taken after nivolumab (anti-PD-1) treatment. The rearrangement links TRBV5-1 to TRBJ1-1, with TRBD1 as a possible D gene (5 bases). CDR3 sequence reads: CASGMTQDGIAFF. CDR3 sequence (DNA): TGCGCCAGCGGGATGACACAGGACGGTATTGCTTTCTTT.